This T cell receptor beta chain comes out of a study of vaccination and CD4 T cells after COVID-19. Study context: Samples were taken after vaccination, a median of roughly 70 days after dose two, with a range of 14 to 241.

On this clonotype itself: Antigen: not known.

Researchers used the Oncomine TCR Beta short-read assay to sequence DNA from cultured CD4+ T cells. MiXCR, applied by TCRdb to the PCR reads, yields one record per CDR3 protein. Altogether 9,500 to 15,000 distinct CDR3 sequences are present, 60% being singletons, with the ten largest covering approximately 22%. Treatment in this sample: approximately nine-day PBMC culture with coronavirus spike peptide pools or control peptides (ViraFEST assay). With fresh IL-2 medium, half the medium was replaced on days 3 and 7. Material: CD4+ T cells from blood, cultured in vitro. The origin of this receptor is a human donor who had recovered from COVID-19.

The CDR3 region is CASSQTSGRITDTQYF. The CDR3 DNA reads TGTGCCAGCAGCCAGACTAGCGGGAGGATAACAGATACGCAGTATTTT. This chain joins TRBV7-9 and TRBJ2-3, with 13 positions matching TRBD2. Germline V gives CDR1 SEHNR, CDR2 FQNEAQ (reference sequence). The V gene end was trimmed by 5 bases and the J gene end by 3 bases; junction bases not matched to a gene: 5. CDR3 length: 16 residues.